The clone carrying this T cell receptor beta chain was observed at least ten times. Its antigen is currently unknown. The data were obtained in a study of T cell repertoires in cytomegalovirus infection. Turning to the study itself: Public TCR beta signature analysis indicated the presence of both CMV infection and matching HLA type.

V lost 5 bases, J lost 4 bases, and 7 bases stayed unmatched. The CDR3 is 15 amino acids. CDR1 is SGHTA, CDR2 FQGNSA, per germline. General study points: Carriage of CMV together with the relevant HLA was identifiable through cumulative public TCR beta family frequency. HLA-C-restricted CMV-specific TCR beta clonotypes were dominant in the ex vivo response.

TCRdb re-derived calls from the reads in MiXCR, one entry per CDR3 protein. The table records around 440,000 distinct CDR3 sequences, about 11% of them present only once. The sample taken for sequencing was PBMCs. The TCR was taken from a human donor in good health (CMV status not recorded). Some clones in this sample may be carry-over from other donors' samples. V and J are TRBV7-2 and TRBJ2-2, with 7 bases matching TRBD2. CDR3 residues: CASSRSGAATGELFF. The CDR3 DNA is TGTGCCAGCAGCCGAAGCGGGGCAGCCACCGGGGAGCTGTTTTTT.